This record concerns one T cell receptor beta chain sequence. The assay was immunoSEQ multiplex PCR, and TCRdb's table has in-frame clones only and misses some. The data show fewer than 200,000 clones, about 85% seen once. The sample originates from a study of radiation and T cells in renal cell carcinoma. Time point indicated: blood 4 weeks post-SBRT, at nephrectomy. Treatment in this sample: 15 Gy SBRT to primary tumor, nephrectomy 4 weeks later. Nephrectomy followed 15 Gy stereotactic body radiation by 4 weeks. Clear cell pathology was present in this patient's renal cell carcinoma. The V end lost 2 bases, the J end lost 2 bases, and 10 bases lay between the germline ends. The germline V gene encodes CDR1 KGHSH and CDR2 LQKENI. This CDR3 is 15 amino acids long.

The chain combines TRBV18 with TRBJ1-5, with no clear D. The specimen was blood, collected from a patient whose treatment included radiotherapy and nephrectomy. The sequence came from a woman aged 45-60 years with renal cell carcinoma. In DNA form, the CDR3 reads TGTGCCAGCTCACCATCTGGGAACGGCAATCAGCCCCAGCATTTT. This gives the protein CASSPSGNGNQPQHF.